Listed here are 30 T cell receptor beta chains from one sample, sequenced in a study of glioma-infiltrating T cells. The iRepertoire nested amplicon-rescue multiplex PCR amplified TCR alpha and beta CDR3s from RNA. MiXCR, run by TCRdb on the multiplex PCR reads, gives a single entry per CDR3 protein. The top ten clones hold around 12% of a sample with more than 300,000 distinct CDR3 sequences, more than 35% of them seen once. Source material: glioma tissue, nonneoplastic brain tissue, or PBMCs (not recorded which). The receptors were sampled from a human donor with low-grade glioma or glioblastoma, undergoing nonglioma brain surgery, or in good health (not recorded which).

Of note for this clonotype: This may be a read error, as it is one base from a much larger clone. V and J are TRBV20-1 and TRBJ2-4; D is uncertain. The CDR3 spans 14 residues. Trimming pared 6 bases from V and 4 bases from J, leaving 16 bases between. Germline V lookup: CDR1 DFQATT, CDR2 SNEGSKA (reference sequence). CDR3 in amino acids: CSALRDTSKNIQYF. In DNA, the CDR3 is TGCAGTGCGCTAAGAGATACCTCAAAAAACATTCAGTACTTC.

The chain is built from TRBV27 and TRBJ1-1, with 8 positions matching TRBD1. CDR3 length equals 12 residues. Looked up from germline, CDR1 is MNHEY and CDR2 is SMNVEV (reference sequence). V was pared by 4 bases and J by 9 bases, with 4 bases of the junction left unmatched. CDR3 in amino acids: CASSWTGTKAFF. In DNA, the CDR3 is TGTGCCAGCAGTTGGACAGGGACCAAAGCTTTCTTT.

This clonotype has a handful of counts. The chain has TRBV5-1 and TRBJ2-5, with TRBD1 identical over 10 bases. CDR1 and CDR2 (germline): SGHRS, YFSETQ. There are 14 residues in the CDR3. V lost 7 bases to trimming and J lost 4 bases; unmatched junction nucleotides: 7. CDR3 in DNA: TGCGCCAGCGTAAGGGACAGGGGCGGAGAGACCCAGTACTTC. The encoded protein is CASVRDRGGETQYF.

Turning to this clonotype: Being one base from a much bigger clone, this may be a read error. The chain combines TRBV6-2 or TRBV6-3 with TRBJ1-1; no definite D call. There are 15 residues in the CDR3. Per the germline V gene, CDR1 is MNHEY and CDR2 is SVGEGT. The CDR3 is CASNYVPWLNTEAFF. CDR3 nucleotides: TGTGCCAGCAATTACGTCCCCTGGTTGAACACTGAAGCTTTCTTT.

The CDR3 region is CASSFGATGTLQETQYF. Here the CDR3 DNA reads TGTGCCAGCAGTTTCGGGGCGACAGGGACACTTCAAGAGACCCAGTACTTC. The chain links TRBV28 to TRBJ2-5, with 7 bases lining up with TRBD1. In germline, CDR1 is MDHEN, CDR2 SYDVKM. The CDR3 totals 17 residues. The J segment lost 2 bases and the V segment lost 3 bases, leaving 12 bases of the junction unmatched.

This clonotype was counted between two and nine times. The chain recombines TRBV20-1 with TRBJ2-1, with TRBD2 as a possible D gene (5 bases). Germline CDR1 reads DFQATT; CDR2 reads SNEGSKA (reference sequence). The CDR3 runs 16 residues. Trimming left V 0 bases short and J 3 bases short, with 15 bases between. As DNA, the CDR3 is TGCAGTGCTAGAGATATAGTCTACCGGGGCTACAATGAGCAGTTCTTC. Translated, it gives CSARDIVYRGYNEQFF.

At least ten counts were recorded for this clonotype. V usage is TRBV27 and J usage is TRBJ2-1, with D unresolved. The V gene's germline CDR1 is MNHEY and CDR2 SMNVEV (reference sequence). Trimming stripped 3 bases from V and 0 bases from J, with 6 bases between. The CDR3 covers 14 residues. The CDR3 protein is CASSLAASYNEQFF. The CDR3, as DNA: TGTGCCAGCAGTTTGGCGGCCTCCTACAATGAGCAGTTCTTC.

To note about this clonotype: This may come from a read error, since a much larger clone is one base off. V usage is TRBV6-1 and J usage is TRBJ2-3, with no clear D. This CDR3 comprises 14 residues. Trimming pared 6 bases from V and 4 bases from J, leaving 14 bases between. The V gene's germline CDR1 is MNHNS and CDR2 SASEGT. The CDR3, as DNA: TGTGCCAGCAGGGCCTACACCCTGGCAGATACGCAGTATTTT. Its protein is CASRAYTLADTQYF.

Ten or more counts support this clonotype. The genes are TRBV6-2 or TRBV6-3 and TRBJ1-1, with D unclear. Germline loops: CDR1 MNHEY, CDR2 SVGEGT. This CDR3 is 14 amino acids long. Trimming pared 8 bases from V and 1 base from J, leaving 14 bases between. CDR3 sequence: CASGSRPSNTEAFF. The CDR3 coding sequence is TGTGCCAGCGGTAGCAGGCCCTCGAACACTGAAGCTTTCTTT.

In the case of this clonotype: This may arise from a read error, as a much more abundant clone is one base away. The chain carries TRBV6-1 and TRBJ2-1, with D possibly being TRBD2 (5 bases). CDR1 is MNHNS, CDR2 SASEGT, per germline. V lost 5 bases and J 12 bases, leaving 14 bases between the germline ends. The CDR3 is 12 amino acids. In DNA, the CDR3 is TGTGCCAGCAGTAGCGGAAGGAGCCGGCAGTTCTTC. It codes for CASSSGRSRQFF.

This clonotype was observed a handful of times. The chain is built from TRBV28 and TRBJ1-5; possible D gene TRBD1, 5 bases. V lost 3 bases to trimming and J lost 1 base, with 10 bases between them. Germline V gives CDR1 MDHEN, CDR2 SYDVKM. The CDR3 is 15 residues long. This CDR3 reads CASSFGGTSNQPQHF. The CDR3 region has the DNA TGTGCCAGCAGTTTTGGAGGGACGAGCAATCAGCCCCAGCATTTT.

This clonotype has a count of ten or more. The genes are TRBV20-1 and TRBJ2-3; TRBD2 might be the D (6 bases). The germline V gene has CDR1 DFQATT and CDR2 SNEGSKA (reference sequence). V dropped 6 bases and J dropped 1 base, with 17 bases sitting between them. The CDR3 runs 15 residues. The CDR3 loop reads CSASGVAEGTDTQYF. CDR3 in DNA: TGCAGTGCCTCTGGAGTAGCGGAGGGCACAGATACGCAGTATTTT.

The chain employs TRBV29-1 and TRBJ2-1; D unclear. V was pared by 4 bases and J by 0 bases, with 4 bases between. CDR1 SQVTM and CDR2 ANQGSEA come from the germline V gene. This CDR3 contains 12 residues. The CDR3 reads CSVGNSYNEQFF. The CDR3 DNA follows: TGCAGCGTTGGGAACTCCTACAATGAGCAGTTCTTC.

There are many counts of this clonotype. This chain joins TRBV6-2 or TRBV6-3 and TRBJ1-2; D perhaps matches TRBD1 (6 bases). The CDR3 runs 16 residues. The V and J ends lost 0 bases and 4 bases respectively, with 15 bases between them. Germline assignment: CDR1 MNHEY and CDR2 SVGEGT. The CDR3 here is CASSYSAPGDFYGYTF. The CDR3 DNA sequence: TGTGCCAGCAGTTACTCGGCCCCAGGGGATTTCTATGGCTACACCTTC.

This clonotype was picked up a small number of times. The rearrangement joins TRBV7-9 to TRBJ1-3; D gene ambiguous. Germline CDR1 reads SEHNR; CDR2 reads FQNEAQ (reference sequence). With 4 bases removed from V and 0 bases from J, the gap between germline ends came to 13 bases. This CDR3 has 16 residues. CDR3 nucleotides: TGTGCCAGCAGCTACGGGAGCCCAAACTCTGGAAACACCATATATTTT. Translating it yields CASSYGSPNSGNTIYF.

A few counts support this clonotype. The chain carries TRBV20-1 and TRBJ2-7, with D maybe TRBD1 (6 bases). V dropped 5 bases and J dropped 0 bases, with 17 bases sitting between them. The germline CDR1 and CDR2 sequences are DFQATT and SNEGSKA (reference sequence). The length of the CDR3 is 15 residues. CDR3 DNA sequence: TGCAGTGCTTCGGATCGGACAGCGCTCTCCTACGAGCAGTACTTC. It is translated as CSASDRTALSYEQYF.

This clonotype has at least ten counts. The chain carries TRBV20-1 and TRBJ1-1; no definite D call. The V gene's germline CDR1 is DFQATT and CDR2 SNEGSKA (reference sequence). Trimming shortened V by 6 bases and J by 4 bases, and 18 bases separated the two germline ends. CDR3 size: 14 residues. CDR3 nucleotide sequence: TGCAGTGCCCCGCGACGGGAGCTAGGCACTGAAGCTTTCTTT. It translates to CSAPRRELGTEAFF.

The table lists this clonotype with many counts. The rearrangement links TRBV27 to TRBJ2-1; 11 bases are shared with TRBD2. The CDR3 is made up of 15 amino acids. J was trimmed by 7 bases and V by 4 bases; bases with no gene match: 6. Germline V gene sequence: CDR1 MNHEY, CDR2 SMNVEV (reference sequence). The chain's CDR3 is CASSYRLAGWNEQFF. As DNA, the CDR3 is TGTGCCAGCAGTTATAGACTAGCGGGATGGAATGAGCAGTTCTTC.

There are many counts of this clonotype. This sequence joins TRBV25-1 and TRBJ2-1; no firm D call. Trimming removed 3 bases from V and 4 bases from J, with 22 bases in between. Germline CDR1 and CDR2: MGHDK and SYGVNS. The CDR3 has 18 residues. CDR3 sequence (DNA): TGTGCCAGCAGTGATCGGGTCTCTGTCCGAAGTCCGTACAATGAGCAGTTCTTC. It translates to CASSDRVSVRSPYNEQFF.

This chain joins TRBV28 and TRBJ2-1; D not certain. V gave up 6 bases and J gave up 4 bases, with 7 bases separating them. This CDR3 has 12 residues. The germline V gene has CDR1 MDHEN and CDR2 SYDVKM. In DNA, the CDR3 is TGTGCCAGCAGCCCGGCTTACAATGAGCAGTTCTTC. This translates into CASSPAYNEQFF.

The chain uses TRBV11-2 and TRBJ2-4; D is unclear. Between the trimmed V and J ends, which lost 4 bases and 6 bases, there was a span of 13 bases. Per germline, CDR1 SGHAT and CDR2 FQNNGV. This CDR3 spans 14 amino acids. The CDR3 loop reads CASSYRAGRNIQYF. CDR3 nucleotides: TGTGCCAGCAGCTATAGGGCAGGTCGAAACATTCAGTACTTC.

The gene calls are TRBV28 and TRBJ2-7; TRBD1 might be the D (6 bases). V gave up 6 bases and J gave up 0 bases, with 12 bases separating them. The CDR3 consists of 14 residues. In germline, CDR1 is MDHEN, CDR2 SYDVKM. The CDR3 DNA reads as TGTGCCAGCAGCCAGGGGCCGCTCTCCTACGAGCAGTACTTC. This translates into CASSQGPLSYEQYF.

In this sample, this clonotype turned up many times. V and J are TRBV28 and TRBJ1-1, with D possibly TRBD1 on 5 matching bases. From germline, CDR1 is MDHEN and CDR2 SYDVKM. CDR3 length: 12 residues. V shed 5 bases and J shed 10 bases, with 14 bases lying between them. The CDR3 DNA is TGTGCCAGCAGTGGGACGTCTCGGGGAGCTTTCTTT. Protein: CASSGTSRGAFF.

Concerning this clonotype itself: Lacking the conserved final phenylalanine or tryptophan, this CDR3 likely reflects a read error. The chain has TRBV24-1 and TRBJ1-2, with TRBD1 as a possible D gene (5 bases). This CDR3 region has 14 residues. Between the trimmed V and J ends, which lost 1 base and 8 bases, there was a span of 13 bases. Germline CDR1 KGHDR, CDR2 SFDVKD. CDR3 loop: CATSDLDSPGGYTS. In DNA form, the CDR3 reads TGTGCCACCAGTGATTTAGACAGCCCTGGAGGCTACACCTCC.

This clonotype was seen many times. J is TRBJ2-7 and V is TRBV15; a possible D gene is TRBD1 (5 bases). Deletions cut 3 bases from V and 2 bases from J, with 14 bases between. The CDR3 is made up of 15 amino acids. The germline gives CDR1 LNHNV, CDR2 YYDKDF (reference sequence). This chain's CDR3 is CATSRLPTGAYEQYF. For the CDR3, the DNA is TGTGCCACCAGCAGGCTTCCCACAGGAGCCTACGAGCAGTACTTC.

The chain combines TRBV4-1 with TRBJ2-7; D is perhaps TRBD2 (6 bases). Germline CDR1 is MGHRA and CDR2 is YSYEKL. The CDR3 loop spans 15 amino acids. V lost 4 bases, J lost 2 bases, and 15 bases lay in between. CDR3 protein: CASSPLAIPTYEQYF. As DNA, the CDR3 is TGCGCCAGCAGCCCCCTAGCGATCCCTACCTACGAGCAGTACTTC.

This clonotype was seen many times. The genes are TRBV28 and TRBJ1-2; D is undetermined. Germline V lookup: CDR1 MDHEN, CDR2 SYDVKM. V was shortened by 8 bases and J by 8 bases, with 9 bases between the two germline ends. The CDR3 sequence is 10 residues long. The CDR3 is CASSQIGYTF. The CDR3 DNA is TGTGCCAGCTCCCAGATAGGCTACACCTTC.

The chain links TRBV11-2 to TRBJ2-7, with D perhaps being TRBD1 or TRBD2 (6 bases each). The germline V gene encodes CDR1 SGHAT and CDR2 FQNNGV. V was trimmed by 5 bases and J by 5 bases, leaving 13 bases between them. This CDR3 contains 13 residues. The CDR3 DNA is TGTGCCAGCAGCACCGGGGGCCTGGACGAGCAGTACTTC. It yields the protein CASSTGGLDEQYF.

A word on this clonotype: Germline is not matched at one junction end, which may reflect a read error. The V call is TRBV3-1, the J call TRBJ1-3; tentative D call: TRBD1 (6 bases). The germline V gene encodes CDR1 LGHDT and CDR2 YNNKEL (reference sequence). This CDR3 is 16 amino acids long. The CDR3 DNA reads as TGTGCCAGCAGCCTACACCTGACAGGCTCTGGAAACACCACATATTTT. Amino acids: CASSLHLTGSGNTTYF. The full variable domain, in which reference TRBV3-1 and TRBJ1-3 provide the parts outside the CDR3, is DTAVSQTPKYLVTQMGNDKSIKCEQNLGHDTMYWYKQDSKKFLKIMFSYNNKELIINETVPNRFSPKSPDKAHLNLHINSLELGDSAVYFCASSLHLTGSGNTTYFGEGSWLTVV.

The chain uses TRBV20-1 and TRBJ2-7; possible D gene TRBD2, 5 bases. There are 12 residues in the CDR3. Germline V CDR1 and CDR2: DFQATT, SNEGSKA (reference sequence). The V end lost 5 bases, the J end lost 3 bases, and 11 bases lay between the germline ends. The CDR3 loop is CSAPTINYEQYF. The DNA for the CDR3 is TGCAGTGCTCCGACTATTAACTACGAGCAGTACTTC.